This T cell receptor beta chain was captured in a study of T cells in Graves' hyperthyroidism and ophthalmopathy. RNA transcripts provided the source from which TCR beta CDR3 regions were amplified. HTBI primers were employed in a first-round RT-PCR of the TCR CDR3. In TCRdb, the multiplex PCR reads were re-called with MiXCR into one record per CDR3 protein. The table has more than 550,000 distinct CDR3 sequences, around 20% seen once. This clonotype was seen at least ten times. Sequences were obtained from blood. The sequence came from a woman aged 45-65 years with Graves' hyperthyroidism that later progressed to Graves' ophthalmopathy.

CDR3 in amino acids: CASSLTRTSGSSYEQYF. CDR3 nucleotide sequence: TGCGCCAGCAGCCTAACCCGTACTAGCGGCAGCTCCTACGAGCAGTACTTC. The J gene is TRBJ2-7, the V gene TRBV4-1; 8 nucleotides line up with TRBD2. CDR3 length: 17 residues. The germline V gene encodes CDR1 MGHRA and CDR2 YSYEKL. The V and J ends lost 4 bases and 0 bases, in that order; junction bases with no gene match: 11.